The clone carrying this T cell receptor (beta chain) came up a few times. Its antigen is still unknown. The CDR3 has 15 residues. V gave up 5 bases and J gave up 7 bases; unmatched junction bases: 8. CDR1 and CDR2 from the germline V gene are SGHTA and FQGTGA. The data were obtained in a study of blood T cells in healthy people across ages. Whole-study context: The capture of about one barcoded beta molecule per two T cells was achieved by template switching.

Study-level findings and limits: Naive T cell percentage and TCR beta diversity correlated strongly.

It was with a sample-barcoded 5' primer and a J-beta primer mix that a second PCR of roughly 6 to 11 cycles was run. TCRdb reprocessed the 5' RACE reads with MiXCR, giving one entry per CDR3 protein. The top ten hold roughly 9.4% of the sample, which has approximately 580,000 distinct CDR3 sequences, approximately 25% seen once. This sample was shared with a second study, whose subject was T cells of mothers and their children. That work adds: Every mother supplied over 9 million TCR beta CDR3 reads and every child around 3 million. An overlap that was slightly higher, though non-significant, was seen in related mother-child pairs versus unrelated pairs.

The sequence derives from a boy younger than 18 in good health. Source material: blood. The rearrangement uses TRBV7-3 and TRBJ2-1, with TRBD2 matching 10 bases. CDR3 bases: TGTGCCAGCAGCACTTCTAGCGGGAGCAGGAATGAGCAGTTCTTC. Translating gives CASSTSSGSRNEQFF.